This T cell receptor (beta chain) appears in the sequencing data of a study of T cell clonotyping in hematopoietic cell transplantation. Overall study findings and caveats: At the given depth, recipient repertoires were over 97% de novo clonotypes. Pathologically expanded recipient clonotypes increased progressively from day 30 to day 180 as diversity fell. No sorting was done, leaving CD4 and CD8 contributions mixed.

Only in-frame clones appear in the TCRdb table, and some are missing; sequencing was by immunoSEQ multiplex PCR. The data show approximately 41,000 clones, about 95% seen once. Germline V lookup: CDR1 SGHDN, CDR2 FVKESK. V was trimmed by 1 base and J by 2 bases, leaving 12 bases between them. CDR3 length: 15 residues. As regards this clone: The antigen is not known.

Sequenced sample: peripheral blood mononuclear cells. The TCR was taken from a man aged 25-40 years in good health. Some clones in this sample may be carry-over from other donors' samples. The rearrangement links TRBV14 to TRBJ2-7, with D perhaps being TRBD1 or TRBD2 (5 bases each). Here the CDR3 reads CASSQGDGPPYEQYF. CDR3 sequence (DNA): TGTGCCAGCAGCCAAGGGGACGGGCCTCCCTACGAGCAGTACTTC.